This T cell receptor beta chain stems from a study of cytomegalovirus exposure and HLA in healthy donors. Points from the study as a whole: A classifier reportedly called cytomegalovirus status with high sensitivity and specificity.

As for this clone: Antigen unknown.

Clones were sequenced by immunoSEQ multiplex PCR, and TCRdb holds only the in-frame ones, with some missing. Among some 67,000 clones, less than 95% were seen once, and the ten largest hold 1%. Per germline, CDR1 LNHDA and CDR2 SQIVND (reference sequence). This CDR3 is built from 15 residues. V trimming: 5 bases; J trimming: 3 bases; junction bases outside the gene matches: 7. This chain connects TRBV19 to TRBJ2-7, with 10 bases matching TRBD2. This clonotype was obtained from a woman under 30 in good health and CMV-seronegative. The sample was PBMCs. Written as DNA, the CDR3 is TGTGCCAGTAGTCGGACTAGCGGATCCGGCTACGAGCAGTACTTC. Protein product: CASSRTSGSGYEQYF.